This T cell receptor (beta chain) derives from a study of CD8+CD57+ T cells in acquired aplastic anemia. Looking at the study overall: DNA from sorted CD4+ and CD8+ cells averaged approximately 3.2 ug.

Profiles of TCR beta VDJ and CDR3 were generated from a genomic DNA template. TCRdb re-called the reads with MiXCR, one entry per CDR3 protein. The sample records 150,000 to 200,000 distinct CDR3 sequences, roughly 43% being singletons. In its sample, this clonotype was seen once. As yet, its antigen is unknown. Patients sequenced had flow cytometry evidence of CD8+CD57+ cell expansion. General study results and limits: A significant difference in CD8+ Simpson's diversity between patients and controls was not found.

V was pared by 2 bases and J by 7 bases, with 0 bases between. Germline CDR1 and CDR2: DFQATT and SNEGSKA (reference sequence). The CDR3 runs to 9 residues. The genes are TRBV20-1 and TRBJ2-1, with D hard to call. The TCR originated in a human donor with aplastic anemia. Source material: sorted CD4+, CD8+, or CD8+CD57+ T cells (not recorded which) from PBMCs. CDR3 amino acids: CSARNEQFF. In nucleotides, the CDR3 is TGCAGTGCTAGAAATGAGCAGTTCTTC.